This T cell receptor (beta chain) was profiled in a study of cytomegalovirus exposure and HLA in healthy donors. This clone was seen only once. Its specificity is not known. General study results and limits: A later analysis found TCR association rates differed by HLA locus, highest for DRB1 and lowest for HLA-C.

The PCR ran on 60 Vbeta and 13 Jbeta primers. The assay was immunoSEQ multiplex PCR, and TCRdb's table has in-frame clones only and misses some. The sample lists about 160,000 clones; just under 80% were seen once. Germline assignment: CDR1 MNHEY and CDR2 SMNVEV (reference sequence). The CDR3 spans 13 residues. V lost 0 bases and J 6 bases, leaving 8 bases between the germline ends. Donors counted as nominally healthy when sampled, yet unrecorded immune exposures were likely. The rearrangement links TRBV27 to TRBJ1-1; D remains unclear. Sequenced: PBMCs. This TCR was sampled from a woman between 50 and 59 years old in good health and CMV-seropositive. This chain's CDR3 is CASSLSYGAEAFF. CDR3 nucleotide sequence: TGTGCCAGCAGTTTATCATACGGGGCTGAAGCTTTCTTT.